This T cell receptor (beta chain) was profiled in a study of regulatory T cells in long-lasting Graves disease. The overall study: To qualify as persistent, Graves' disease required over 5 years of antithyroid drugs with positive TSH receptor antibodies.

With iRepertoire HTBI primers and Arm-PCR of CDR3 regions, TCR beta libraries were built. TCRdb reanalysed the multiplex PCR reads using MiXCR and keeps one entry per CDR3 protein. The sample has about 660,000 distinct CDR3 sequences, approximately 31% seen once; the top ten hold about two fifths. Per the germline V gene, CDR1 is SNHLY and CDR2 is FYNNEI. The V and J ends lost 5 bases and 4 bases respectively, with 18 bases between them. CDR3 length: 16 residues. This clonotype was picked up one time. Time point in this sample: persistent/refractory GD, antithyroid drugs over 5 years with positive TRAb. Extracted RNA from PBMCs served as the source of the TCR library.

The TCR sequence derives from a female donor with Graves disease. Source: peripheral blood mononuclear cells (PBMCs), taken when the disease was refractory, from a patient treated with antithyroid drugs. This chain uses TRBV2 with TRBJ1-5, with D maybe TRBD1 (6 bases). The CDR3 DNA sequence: TGTGCCAGCAGTTTTTACGGACAGATTAGTAATCAGCCCCAGCATTTT. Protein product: CASSFYGQISNQPQHF. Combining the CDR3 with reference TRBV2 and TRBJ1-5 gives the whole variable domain EPEVTQTPSHQVTQMGQEVILRCVPISNHLYFYWYRQILGQKVEFLVSFYNNEISEKSEIFDDQFSVERPDGSNFTLKIRSTKLEDSAMYFCASSFYGQISNQPQHFGDGTRLSIL.